The rows below give T cell receptor beta chains drawn from one sample of a study of T-cell memory formation after mild COVID-19. A single record per CDR3 protein comes from TCRdb applying MiXCR to the 5' RACE reads. The sample carries some 40,000 distinct CDR3 sequences, about 7.1% recorded once. Source material: PBMCs or a T cell subset sorted from them (not recorded which). These receptors all come from a man between 18 and 29 years old who had mild COVID-19 (a few samples of this study predate the infection). Cell type and time point are not known. Both conserved end residues are part of each CDR3. D genes are given only for firm matches. Only part of the rows carry a size: once, few, many, or a class if the clone is expanded.

V gene	clone size	J gene	D gene	CDR3 protein	CDR3 DNA
TRBV29-1	many	TRBJ2-1	.	CSVEDRENEQFF	TGCAGCGTTGAAGATCGAGAAAATGAGCAGTTCTTC
TRBV4-2	many	TRBJ2-2	.	CASSQEPGDGGELFF	TGTGCCAGCAGCCAAGAGCCGGGGGACGGGGGGGAGCTGTTTTTT
TRBV5-5	.	TRBJ1-1	TRBD1	CASSLGGQGNTEAFF	TGTGCCAGCAGCTTGGGAGGACAGGGCAACACTGAAGCTTTCTTT
TRBV9	.	TRBJ1-1	TRBD1	CASSPRTGMNTEAFF	TGTGCCAGCAGCCCAAGGACAGGGATGAACACTGAAGCTTTCTTT
TRBV7-8	few	TRBJ2-5	.	CASSLGSEGKETQYF	TGTGCCAGCAGCTTAGGATCAGAGGGAAAGGAGACCCAGTACTTC
TRBV30	many	TRBJ1-2	.	CAWKRDRPYGYTF	TGTGCCTGGAAACGAGACCGCCCCTATGGCTACACCTTC
TRBV11-2	.	TRBJ2-1	TRBD2	CASSYTGGLAGGKQFF	TGTGCCAGCAGCTACACAGGTGGGCTAGCGGGGGGGAAGCAGTTCTTC
TRBV4-3	few	TRBJ1-2	.	CASRFGLSHYGYTF	TGCGCCAGCAGATTCGGACTTTCCCACTATGGCTACACCTTC
TRBV4-1	few	TRBJ2-3	.	CASSQDPMSSTDTQYF	TGCGCCAGCAGCCAAGATCCAATGTCTAGCACAGATACGCAGTATTTT
TRBV5-1	.	TRBJ1-1	.	CASSVPQGEGTEAFF	TGCGCCAGCAGCGTACCACAGGGAGAGGGCACTGAAGCTTTCTTT
TRBV7-2	many	TRBJ2-1	.	CASSQSRDGEQFF	TGTGCCAGCAGCCAAAGTAGGGACGGTGAGCAGTTCTTC
TRBV7-2	.	TRBJ1-1	.	CASSYREREAFF	TGTGCCAGCAGCTACCGTGAACGTGAAGCTTTCTTT